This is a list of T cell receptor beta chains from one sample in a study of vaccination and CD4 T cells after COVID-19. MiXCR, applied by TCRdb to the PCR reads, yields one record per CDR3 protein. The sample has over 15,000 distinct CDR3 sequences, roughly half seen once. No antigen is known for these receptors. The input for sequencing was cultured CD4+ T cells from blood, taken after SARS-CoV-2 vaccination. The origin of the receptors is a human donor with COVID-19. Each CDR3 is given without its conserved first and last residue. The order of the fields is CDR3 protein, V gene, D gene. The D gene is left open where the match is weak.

CDR3aa: ATMRGMAETQY
v_gene: TRBV15
d_gene: -

CDR3aa: SADSVPGYNEQF
v_gene: TRBV20-1
d_gene: -

CDR3aa: ASSPRGLGTYNEQF
v_gene: TRBV6-1
d_gene: TRBD1

CDR3aa: ASSDRALETQY
v_gene: TRBV10-1
d_gene: -

CDR3aa: ASSEGAGTNYGYT
v_gene: TRBV6-1
d_gene: -

CDR3aa: ASSLGYNEQF
v_gene: TRBV12-3/TRBV12-4
d_gene: -

CDR3aa: ASSPGQDREQY
v_gene: TRBV7-9
d_gene: TRBD1

CDR3aa: ASSPFDSNQPQH
v_gene: TRBV12-3/TRBV12-4
d_gene: -

CDR3aa: ASSYTGGVYGYT
v_gene: TRBV6-1
d_gene: -

CDR3aa: ATSDLGLDRPTNNTEAF
v_gene: TRBV24-1
d_gene: TRBD1

CDR3aa: ASSRGDQPQH
v_gene: TRBV6-1
d_gene: -

CDR3aa: ASSGPGGAGDTQY
v_gene: TRBV2
d_gene: TRBD2

CDR3aa: ASSLSGEVGNTIY
v_gene: TRBV5-1
d_gene: -

CDR3aa: SARFVAGGTDTQY
v_gene: TRBV20-1
d_gene: TRBD2

CDR3aa: ASSHSADNSPLH
v_gene: TRBV19
d_gene: -

CDR3aa: VSSQARGANEKLF
v_gene: TRBV5-4
d_gene: TRBD1

CDR3aa: ASSWGTGNEQF
v_gene: TRBV7-7
d_gene: TRBD1

CDR3aa: ASSLRGQPQH
v_gene: TRBV28
d_gene: -

CDR3aa: ASTGTSSDDYT
v_gene: TRBV6-1
d_gene: -

CDR3aa: ASSSGQGASDTEAF
v_gene: TRBV5-4
d_gene: TRBD1

CDR3aa: AISFRTGEEQY
v_gene: TRBV10-3
d_gene: TRBD1

CDR3aa: ASSLSGTGAPH
v_gene: TRBV7-3
d_gene: TRBD1